Listed below are T cell receptor beta chains from one sample, sequenced in a study of tumor T cells in aggressive B-cell lymphoma. The table came from immunoSEQ multiplex PCR; TCRdb's copy has only in-frame clones and leaves some out. Among several thousand clones, 90% to 95% were seen once, and the ten largest hold approximately 2.5%. Input material: tumor tissue. The source is an adult with diffuse large B cell lymphoma. CDR3s include the opening cysteine and the closing phenylalanine or tryptophan. The order of the fields is J gene, V gene, clone size, D gene, CDR3 DNA, CDR3 protein. A D gene is named only where the DNA matches it firmly. Clone size, where shown, is once, few, many, or a class for clones that have expanded.

j_gene: TRBJ2-3; v_gene: TRBV28; abundance: NA; d_gene: TRBD2; CDR3nt: TGTGCCAGCAGAAGACTAGCGGGGTCGAGCACAGATACGCAGTATTTT; CDR3aa: CASRRLAGSSTDTQYF
j_gene: TRBJ2-7; v_gene: TRBV6-5; abundance: NA; d_gene: NA; CDR3nt: TGTGCCAGCAGTACCTCCTACGAGCAGTACTTC; CDR3aa: CASSTSYEQYF
j_gene: TRBJ2-7; v_gene: TRBV11-2; abundance: once; d_gene: NA; CDR3nt: TGTGCCAGCAGCTTAGATATGAGGGAGTCCTGGTACGAGCAGTACTTC; CDR3aa: CASSLDMRESWYEQYF
j_gene: TRBJ2-7; v_gene: TRBV9; abundance: NA; d_gene: TRBD1; CDR3nt: TGTGCCAGCAGCGTAGGACAGGGGATCTCCTACGAGCAGTACTTC; CDR3aa: CASSVGQGISYEQYF
j_gene: TRBJ1-2; v_gene: TRBV20-1; abundance: NA; d_gene: NA; CDR3nt: TGCAGTGCCGTCCTAGGGGCCCCCACCTTC; CDR3aa: CSAVLGAPTF
j_gene: TRBJ1-2; v_gene: TRBV6-6; abundance: once; d_gene: NA; CDR3nt: TGTGCCAGCAGTTACTCCGGACAGACTTATGGCTACACCTTC; CDR3aa: CASSYSGQTYGYTF
j_gene: TRBJ2-7; v_gene: TRBV5-4; abundance: few; d_gene: NA; CDR3nt: TGTGCCAGCAGCTTGGGACAGGTGGGCTCCTACGAGCAGTACTTC; CDR3aa: CASSLGQVGSYEQYF
j_gene: TRBJ2-6; v_gene: TRBV14; abundance: NA; d_gene: NA; CDR3nt: TGTGCCAGCAGCCCCGAAGCAAAGGGGTACTCTGGGGCCAACGTCCTGACTTTC; CDR3aa: CASSPEAKGYSGANVLTF
j_gene: TRBJ2-7; v_gene: TRBV4-2; abundance: NA; d_gene: NA; CDR3nt: TGTGCCAGCAGCCAGGGCGACTCCTACGAGCAGTACTTC; CDR3aa: CASSQGDSYEQYF
j_gene: TRBJ2-1; v_gene: TRBV4-1; abundance: NA; d_gene: NA; CDR3nt: TGCGCCAGCAGCCAAAGCGGGTTTCCCTATAATGAGCAGTTCTTC; CDR3aa: CASSQSGFPYNEQFF
j_gene: TRBJ2-7; v_gene: TRBV7-2; abundance: NA; d_gene: NA; CDR3nt: TGTGCCAGCAGCCCGCAGGGCAGCACCTACGAGCAGTACTTC; CDR3aa: CASSPQGSTYEQYF
j_gene: TRBJ1-1; v_gene: TRBV18; abundance: NA; d_gene: NA; CDR3nt: TGTGCCAGCTCACGCGCCAGGGGTACTGAAGCTTTCTTT; CDR3aa: CASSRARGTEAFF
j_gene: TRBJ2-3; v_gene: TRBV15; abundance: NA; d_gene: NA; CDR3nt: TGTGCCACCAGCCCAGGATACGGGGGCACAGATACGCAGTATTTT; CDR3aa: CATSPGYGGTDTQYF
j_gene: TRBJ1-1; v_gene: TRBV18; abundance: NA; d_gene: NA; CDR3nt: TGTGCCAGCTCACCTGGGGGAGGGTTTGAAAGGACTGAAGCTTTCTTT; CDR3aa: CASSPGGGFERTEAFF
j_gene: TRBJ2-2; v_gene: TRBV7-2; abundance: NA; d_gene: NA; CDR3nt: TGTGCCAGCAGTCCTAACGTGGGGGGCACCGGGGAGCTGTTTTTT; CDR3aa: CASSPNVGGTGELFF
j_gene: TRBJ2-7; v_gene: TRBV11-2; abundance: NA; d_gene: NA; CDR3nt: TGTGCCAGCAGCTTAGGTCTAGGGGCTGTCGAGCAGTACTTC; CDR3aa: CASSLGLGAVEQYF
j_gene: TRBJ2-7; v_gene: TRBV18; abundance: NA; d_gene: TRBD2; CDR3nt: TGTGCCAGCTCACCCGGGAGGGAGCAGTACTTC; CDR3aa: CASSPGREQYF
j_gene: TRBJ2-2; v_gene: TRBV11-2; abundance: NA; d_gene: NA; CDR3nt: TGTGCCAGCAGCCCTTTCCAGGGCCGTTATGCCGGGGAGCTGTTTTTT; CDR3aa: CASSPFQGRYAGELFF
j_gene: TRBJ1-2; v_gene: TRBV5-1; abundance: NA; d_gene: NA; CDR3nt: TGCGCCAGCAGCTTGGTCAGTACAGGGAGCGAAGCTAACTATGGCTACACCTTC; CDR3aa: CASSLVSTGSEANYGYTF
j_gene: TRBJ1-1; v_gene: TRBV18; abundance: NA; d_gene: NA; CDR3nt: TGCGCCAGCTCACCGGGGACTCCCAGTGCAGCTTTCTTT; CDR3aa: CASSPGTPSAAFF
j_gene: TRBJ2-1; v_gene: TRBV6-4; abundance: NA; d_gene: TRBD2; CDR3nt: TGTGCCAGCAGTGGCGACTCTAGCGGGAGGCCGAATGAGCAGTTCTTC; CDR3aa: CASSGDSSGRPNEQFF
j_gene: TRBJ1-2; v_gene: TRBV28; abundance: NA; d_gene: NA; CDR3nt: TGTGCCAGCAGCGCCCCGGGACATTCTAACTATGGCTACACCTTC; CDR3aa: CASSAPGHSNYGYTF